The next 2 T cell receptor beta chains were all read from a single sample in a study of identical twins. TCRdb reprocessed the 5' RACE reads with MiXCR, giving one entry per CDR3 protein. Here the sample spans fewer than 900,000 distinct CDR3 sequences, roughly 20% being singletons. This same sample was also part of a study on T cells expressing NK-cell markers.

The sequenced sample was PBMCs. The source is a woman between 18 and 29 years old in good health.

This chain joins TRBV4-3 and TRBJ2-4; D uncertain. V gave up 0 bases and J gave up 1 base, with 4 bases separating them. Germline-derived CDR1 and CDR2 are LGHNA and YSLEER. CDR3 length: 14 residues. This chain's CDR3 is CASSQDTAKNIQYF. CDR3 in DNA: TGCGCCAGCAGCCAAGATACTGCCAAAAACATTCAGTACTTC.

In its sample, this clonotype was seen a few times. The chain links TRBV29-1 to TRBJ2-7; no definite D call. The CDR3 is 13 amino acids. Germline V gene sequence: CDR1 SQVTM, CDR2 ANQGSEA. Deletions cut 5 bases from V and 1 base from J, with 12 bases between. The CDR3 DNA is TGCAGCGTTCTAGTAGGGCCATCCTACGAGCAGTACTTC. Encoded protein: CSVLVGPSYEQYF.